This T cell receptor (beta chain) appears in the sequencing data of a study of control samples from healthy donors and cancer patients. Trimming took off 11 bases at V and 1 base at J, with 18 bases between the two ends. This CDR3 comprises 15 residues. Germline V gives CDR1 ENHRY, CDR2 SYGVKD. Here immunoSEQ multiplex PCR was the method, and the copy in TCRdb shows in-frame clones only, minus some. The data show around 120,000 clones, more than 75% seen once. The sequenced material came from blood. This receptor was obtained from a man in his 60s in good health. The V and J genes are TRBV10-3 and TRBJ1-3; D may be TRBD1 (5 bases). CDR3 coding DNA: TGTGCCGTCGGTCCTGGGGGAGGGTCTGGAAACACCATATATTTT. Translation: CAVGPGGGSGNTIYF.